Presented here are 32 T cell receptor beta chains from one specimen sequenced in a study of neurological immune-mediated disorders (dated by TCRdb to about 2019). Library method: 5' RACE. Sequenced using an Illumina HiSeq 2500. TCRdb cleaned the public reads at Q25 with fastp, built clones with MiXCR and kept in-frame beta chains. One record per CDR3 amino acid sequence lists the most common genes and DNA. For this sample the table gives tens of thousands of distinct CDR3 sequences, of which 9% to 12% were detected only once. Around 1.8% of the sample is taken by the ten largest. The sequenced sample was PBMCs. The receptor source for this set is a man aged 40-49 years in good health.

Of note for this clonotype: One base away lies a much larger clone, so this may be a sequencing read error. The chain carries TRBV20-1 and TRBJ2-3, with TRBD1 as a possible D gene (5 bases). The germline V gene encodes CDR1 DFQATT and CDR2 SNEGSKA (reference sequence). CDR3 length equals 14 residues. CDR3 nucleotide sequence: TGCAGTTCTAGGGGTGAAGGCAGCACAGATACGCAGTATTTT. It specifies CSSRGEGSTDTQYF.

The gene calls are TRBV18 and TRBJ2-1, with D unclear. Germline loops: CDR1 KGHSH, CDR2 LQKENI. V was cut by 5 bases and J by 9 bases, with 17 bases left in between. The CDR3 extends over 14 amino acids. The CDR3, as DNA: TGTGCCAGCTCATCCTATCCCACCTTTCTTGAGCAGTTCTTC. The encoded protein is CASSSYPTFLEQFF.

This clonotype has just a few counts. This chain connects TRBV28 to TRBJ1-1; no firm D call. The CDR3 extends over 12 amino acids. V was shortened by 2 bases and J by 4 bases, with 5 bases between the two germline ends. The germline V gene encodes CDR1 MDHEN and CDR2 SYDVKM. In DNA form, the CDR3 reads TGTGCCAGCAGTTTAACGCCCACTGAAGCTTTCTTT. Encoded protein: CASSLTPTEAFF.

This clonotype was detected only a few times. This chain links TRBV19 with TRBJ2-1, with a weak D call TRBD1 (5 bases). The CDR3 is 12 residues long. V lost 6 bases and J 5 bases, leaving 8 bases between the germline ends. Germline V lookup: CDR1 LNHDA, CDR2 SQIVND (reference sequence). CDR3 region: CASRAGNNEQFF. The DNA of the CDR3 is TGTGCCAGTAGGGCAGGGAACAATGAGCAGTTCTTC.

This clonotype came up many times. This chain connects TRBV20-1 to TRBJ1-5; 7 nucleotides align to TRBD1. Germline lookup yields CDR1 DFQATT and CDR2 SNEGSKA (reference sequence). J lost 0 bases, V lost 3 bases, and 8 bases had no gene match. The CDR3 has 16 amino acids. CDR3 region: CSARTGLGYSNQPQHF. The CDR3 coding sequence is TGCAGTGCTAGGACAGGGTTGGGATATAGCAATCAGCCCCAGCATTTT.

V is TRBV6-5 and J is TRBJ2-1; TRBD2 matches at 8 bases. Losses at the gene ends were 0 bases for V and 0 bases for J; bases not matched to a gene: 4. Germline CDR1 and CDR2: MNHEY and SVGAGI. This CDR3 is 17 amino acids long. The CDR3 bases are TGTGCCAGCAGTTACTCCACTAGCGGAAGCTCCTACAATGAGCAGTTCTTC. It is translated as CASSYSTSGSSYNEQFF.

This clonotype was detected many times. J is TRBJ2-2 and V is TRBV5-1; tentative D call: TRBD2 (6 bases). The V end was cut by 0 bases, the J end by 9 bases, with 9 bases between. This CDR3 is built from 13 residues. In germline, CDR1 is SGHRS, CDR2 YFSETQ. For the CDR3, the DNA is TGCGCCAGCAGCTTGGCGGGGGTCCGGGAGCTGTTTTTT. Amino acid sequence: CASSLAGVRELFF.

This clonotype was seen ten or more times. V and J are TRBV7-2 and TRBJ1-1, with D possibly being TRBD1 (6 bases). CDR1 SGHTA and CDR2 FQGNSA come from the germline V gene. This CDR3 comprises 12 residues. The DNA for the CDR3 is TGTGCTAGCCGGGGGGCGAAATCTGAAGCTTTCTTT. Translating gives CASRGAKSEAFF.

This clonotype was counted at least ten times. The V call is TRBV20-1, the J call TRBJ2-1; D may be TRBD1 (5 bases). Germline CDR1 is DFQATT and CDR2 is SNEGSKA (reference sequence). V lost 2 bases and J 3 bases, leaving 11 bases between the germline ends. The length of the CDR3 is 14 residues. CDR3 in amino acids: CSARLKGNYNEQFF. DNA for the CDR3: TGCAGTGCTAGACTAAAGGGGAACTACAATGAGCAGTTCTTC.

Ten or more counts support this clonotype. The CDR3: CASSPFAGPAYEQYF. In DNA, the CDR3 is TGTGCCAGCAGCCCTTTCGCGGGACCGGCCTACGAGCAGTACTTC. The chain has TRBV7-2 and TRBJ2-7; possibly TRBD2 for D (6 bases). The CDR3 loop spans 15 amino acids. Germline-derived CDR1 and CDR2 are SGHTA and FQGNSA. Trimming shortened V by 5 bases and J by 2 bases, and 16 bases separated the two germline ends.

The count of this clonotype is one. The chain uses TRBV11-1 and TRBJ2-7; D is ambiguous. This CDR3 is 12 amino acids long. With 5 bases removed from V and 3 bases from J, the gap between germline ends came to 8 bases. Germline V gene lookup returns CDR1 SGHAT and CDR2 FQDESV (reference sequence). The CDR3 loop is CASSPRSYEQYF. DNA for the CDR3: TGTGCCAGCAGCCCTAGAAGCTACGAGCAGTACTTC.

This clonotype has more than one count but fewer than ten. The J gene is TRBJ2-1, the V gene TRBV7-2; 9 bases agree with TRBD2. The CDR3 totals 14 residues. With 4 bases clipped from V and 11 bases from J, the junction kept 9 bases outside the gene matches. CDR1 SGHTA and CDR2 FQGNSA come from the germline V gene. The chain's CDR3 is CASSSSLSGGKQFF. CDR3 in DNA: TGTGCCAGCAGCTCCTCGCTTAGCGGGGGTAAGCAGTTCTTC.

There are many counts of this clonotype. The chain couples TRBV12-3 or TRBV12-4 to TRBJ2-5; 8 nucleotides line up with TRBD2. This CDR3 has 16 residues. J lost 7 bases, V lost 3 bases, and 13 bases had no gene match. Here the CDR3 DNA reads TGTGCCAGCAGTTTTTCGAGGACTAGCTCTTCTGGGACCCAGTACTTC. This gives the protein CASSFSRTSSSGTQYF.

This clonotype has a count of ten or more. V is TRBV7-2 and J is TRBJ2-3, with D possibly being TRBD2 (5 bases). CDR1 and CDR2 from the germline V gene are SGHTA and FQGNSA. The CDR3 has 12 amino acids. Deletions cut 8 bases from V and 5 bases from J, with 11 bases between. The DNA of the CDR3 is TGTGCCAGCCGATTGAGCGGAGATACGCAGTATTTT. Amino acid sequence: CASRLSGDTQYF. The whole variable domain, remainder taken from reference TRBV7-2 and TRBJ2-3, is GAGVSQSPSNKVTEKGKDVELRCDPISGHTALYWYRQSLGQGLEFLIYFQGNSAPDKSGLPSDRFSAERTGGSVSTLTIQRTQQEDSAVYLCASRLSGDTQYFGPGTRLTVL.

CDR3 in amino acids: CASSIGQAGANVLTF. The CDR3 DNA sequence: TGTGCCAGTAGTATTGGACAGGCTGGGGCCAACGTCCTGACTTTC. The chain recombines TRBV19 with TRBJ2-6; TRBD1 matches at 7 bases. The CDR3 consists of 15 residues. V trimming: 3 bases; J trimming: 2 bases; junction bases outside the gene matches: 1. CDR1 and CDR2 from the germline V gene are LNHDA and SQIVND (reference sequence).

This clonotype was seen many times. The genes are TRBV10-3 and TRBJ2-3; TRBD2 agrees at 9 bases. CDR3 length equals 14 residues. Trimming took 7 bases from V and 5 from J; bases not matched to a gene: 7. CDR1 is ENHRY, CDR2 SYGVKD, per germline. The CDR3 region is CAINRGGAQDTQYF. The DNA for the CDR3 is TGTGCCATCAACCGCGGGGGGGCACAAGATACGCAGTATTTT.

V gene TRBV7-6 combines with J gene TRBJ2-5, with 7 positions matching TRBD2. The germline V gene has CDR1 SGHVS and CDR2 FNYEAQ. Unmatched junction bases numbered 3, after V lost 5 bases and J lost 0 bases. This CDR3 contains 14 residues. CDR3 nucleotide sequence: TGTGCCAGCAGCGTGGGGGGGTACCAAGAGACCCAGTACTTC. Its protein is CASSVGGYQETQYF. The full variable domain, with the rest looked up from reference TRBV7-6 and TRBJ2-5, is GAGVSQSPRYKVTKRGQDVALRCDPISGHVSLYWYRQALGQGPEFLTYFNYEAQQDKSGLPNDRFSAERPEGSISTLTIQRTEQRDSAMYRCASSVGGYQETQYFGPGTRLLVL.

There are many counts of this clonotype. The rearrangement uses TRBV5-1 and TRBJ2-1; 9 positions agree with TRBD2. The CDR3 is made up of 15 amino acids. The J segment lost 5 bases and the V segment lost 1 base, leaving 4 bases of the junction unmatched. Germline lookup yields CDR1 SGHRS and CDR2 YFSETQ. In nucleotides, the CDR3 is TGCGCCAGCAGCTTGCTAGCGGGGATGAACAATGAGCAGTTCTTC. Amino acid sequence: CASSLLAGMNNEQFF.

This clonotype showed up many times. The chain couples TRBV20-1 to TRBJ1-3; D not resolved. This CDR3 is built from 12 residues. V lost 5 bases to trimming and J lost 4 bases, with 9 bases between them. The germline V gene has CDR1 DFQATT and CDR2 SNEGSKA (reference sequence). The DNA for the CDR3 is TGCAGTGCTCGGACGGTCGGAAACACCATATATTTT. Protein product: CSARTVGNTIYF.

As to this clonotype: This CDR3 is missing its conserved last phenylalanine or tryptophan, likely due to a read error. CDR3 sequence (DNA): TGCGCCAGCAGGAAAGGGACGGCGACGTACGAGCAGTACTAC. Translating it yields CASRKGTATYEQYY. J is TRBJ2-7 and V is TRBV5-1, with D perhaps TRBD1 or TRBD2 (5 bases each). This CDR3 region has 14 residues. Looked up from germline, CDR1 is SGHRS and CDR2 is YFSETQ. Trimming removed 5 bases at V and 4 bases at J, with 16 bases between.

The chain combines TRBV10-2 with TRBJ1-1, with D perhaps matching TRBD1 (5 bases). Germline V gene sequence: CDR1 WSHSY, CDR2 SAAADI. Trimming removed 10 bases from V and 0 bases from J, with 9 bases in between. The CDR3 spans 12 residues. Written as DNA, the CDR3 is TGCGCCACGGGAGGGGTGAACACTGAAGCTTTCTTT. Its protein product is CATGGVNTEAFF.

This clonotype was observed many times. The rearrangement joins TRBV29-1 to TRBJ2-7; weak D call: TRBD1 (5 bases). V was trimmed by 4 bases and J by 8 bases, leaving 15 bases between them. The length of the CDR3 is 12 residues. Germline-derived CDR1 and CDR2 are SQVTM and ANQGSEA. CDR3 DNA sequence: TGCAGCGTTGCGAGGCAGGGTGGAAAGCAGTACTTC. Residues: CSVARQGGKQYF.

In its sample, this clonotype was seen many times. The chain has TRBV7-2 and TRBJ2-7; 9 nucleotides align to TRBD2. Germline CDR1 reads SGHTA; CDR2 reads FQGNSA. After removal of 1 base from V and 4 bases from J, the junction contained 2 bases not matched to a gene. CDR3 length equals 14 residues. As DNA, the CDR3 is TGTGCCAGCAGCTTAGTGGCGGGGGGGTACGAGCAGTACTTC. Its translation is CASSLVAGGYEQYF.

This clonotype was counted at least ten times. The CDR3 DNA reads TGTGCCAGCAGCCCCAGCGGGAGCACAGATACGCAGTATTTT. Translated, it gives CASSPSGSTDTQYF. V and J are TRBV7-3 and TRBJ2-3; TRBD2 is a possible D gene (6 bases). The CDR3 totals 14 residues. V was clipped by 5 bases and J by 0 bases, with 9 bases between them. CDR1 is SGHTA and CDR2 is FQGTGA in the germline V gene.

This clonotype was recorded many times. The gene calls are TRBV12-5 and TRBJ2-7; weak D call: TRBD2 (6 bases). This CDR3 has 13 residues. The germline V and J ends were trimmed by 3 bases and 3 bases, with 9 bases remaining between them. The germline V gene has CDR1 LGHNT and CDR2 FRNRAP. In DNA, the CDR3 is TGTGCTAGTGGTTTAGGAGGGGTCTACGAGCAGTACTTC. Translation: CASGLGGVYEQYF.

This clonotype has ten or more counts. The chain uses TRBV5-6 and TRBJ1-3; perhaps TRBD1 as D (6 bases). CDR1 is SGHDT and CDR2 is YYEEEE in the germline V gene. The CDR3 has 15 amino acids. V lost 2 bases and J lost 3, with 12 bases in between. CDR3 DNA sequence: TGTGCCAGCAGCTTTCAGGGGCCAGATGGAAACACCATATATTTT. Protein: CASSFQGPDGNTIYF.

This clonotype has at least ten counts. The rearrangement uses TRBV6-5 and TRBJ1-1, with 10 bases that match TRBD1. Germline V lookup: CDR1 MNHEY, CDR2 SVGAGI. This CDR3 comprises 17 residues. With V trimmed by 6 bases and J by 3 bases, 13 bases remained unmatched. CDR3 sequence reads: CASRTLGQGDRHTEAFF. CDR3 DNA: TGTGCCAGCAGAACTCTTGGACAGGGGGATCGGCACACTGAAGCTTTCTTT.

This clonotype came up many times. The chain uses TRBV12-3 or TRBV12-4 and TRBJ1-5; tentative D call: TRBD1 (5 bases). V was pared by 0 bases and J by 5 bases, with 17 bases between. The CDR3 has 17 amino acids. Here the CDR3 reads CASSLAQAGFWYQPQHF. The CDR3 DNA sequence: TGTGCCAGCAGTTTAGCGCAGGCAGGGTTTTGGTATCAGCCCCAGCATTTT.

This clonotype was counted at least ten times. This rearrangement joins TRBV5-5 to TRBJ1-2, with 8 bases lining up with TRBD1. The CDR3 extends over 15 amino acids. CDR1 is SGHKS, CDR2 YYEKEE, per germline (reference sequence). Trimming cost V 4 bases and J 8 bases; bases outside gene matches: 13. CDR3 in DNA: TGTGCCAGCAGCCCTGAACCCCAGGGGGCGGAAGGCTACACCTTC. Amino acids: CASSPEPQGAEGYTF.

At least ten counts were recorded for this clonotype. This chain connects TRBV5-1 to TRBJ2-5; D tentatively reads TRBD1 or TRBD2 (5 bases each). The CDR3 sequence is 14 residues long. Trimming removed 2 bases from V and 2 bases from J, with 10 bases in between. Germline lookup yields CDR1 SGHRS and CDR2 YFSETQ. Here the CDR3 reads CASSFLGAQETQYF. CDR3 DNA: TGCGCCAGCAGCTTTCTCGGGGCTCAAGAGACCCAGTACTTC.

This clonotype was recorded many times. The chain is built from TRBV9 and TRBJ2-1; 9 bases match TRBD2. Trimming removed 2 bases from V and 3 bases from J; junction bases left unmatched: 3. The CDR3 runs 15 residues. The germline V gene encodes CDR1 SGDLS and CDR2 YYNGEE. CDR3 residues: CASSVSSGGYNEQFF. The CDR3 DNA sequence: TGTGCCAGCAGCGTCAGTAGCGGGGGCTACAATGAGCAGTTCTTC.

This clonotype was picked up many times. The chain uses TRBV28 and TRBJ2-7; D is unclear. CDR3 length equals 11 residues. Trimming stripped 8 bases from V and 3 bases from J, with 8 bases between. CDR1 is MDHEN, CDR2 SYDVKM, per germline. CDR3 coding DNA: TGTGCCAGCGCCACGGACTACGAGCAGTACTTC. Protein: CASATDYEQYF. The full variable domain, completed using reference TRBV28 and TRBJ2-7, is DVKVTQSSRYLVKRTGEKVFLECVQDMDHENMFWYRQDPGLGLRLIYFSYDVKMKEKGDIPEGYSVSREKKERFSLILESASTNQTSMYLCASATDYEQYFGPGTRLTVT.